The sequence of this TCR beta chain was determined in a study of blood T cell repertoires in COVID-19. Across the study: T cells, B-cell-depleted T cells, or PBMCs supplied cDNA or gDNA.

Original analysis: For nucleated cells, counts were estimated from reference gene primer amplification. Sequencing was performed with immunoSEQ multiplex PCR; in TCRdb, only in-frame clones are kept and a portion is missing. V and J calls and clone size are copied from that table; D and trimming were computed from the DNA. The repertoire holds roughly 190,000 clones, 80% to 90% seen once, with roughly 9.6% in the top ten. Comments on this clone: At the DNA level, this CDR3 is encoded by other sequences in the same sample as well.

Seattle's enrolled individuals joined amid active infection and were then monitored longitudinally. Germline CDR1 is SGHNT and CDR2 is YENEEA. This CDR3 region has 13 residues. Trimming cost V 1 base and J 1 base, with 3 bases left between them. The specimen was peripheral blood. This TCR was recovered from a woman in her 40s with COVID-19, enrolled during active disease. This sequence joins TRBV11-3 and TRBJ2-3; D is undetermined. The CDR3 is CASSLAGTDTQYF. In DNA form, the CDR3 reads TGTGCCAGCAGCTTAGCGGGCACAGATACGCAGTATTTT.